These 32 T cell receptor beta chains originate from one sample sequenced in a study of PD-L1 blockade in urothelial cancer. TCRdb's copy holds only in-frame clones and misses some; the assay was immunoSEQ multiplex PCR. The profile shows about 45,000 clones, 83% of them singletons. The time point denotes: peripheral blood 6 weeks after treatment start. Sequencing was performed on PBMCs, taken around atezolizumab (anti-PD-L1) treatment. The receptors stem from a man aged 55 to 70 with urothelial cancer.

CDR3 sequence (DNA): TGTGCCAGCAGCCAAGGGGGAGTTGACTACGAGCAGTACTTC. Protein sequence: CASSQGGVDYEQYF. This chain connects TRBV4-2 to TRBJ2-7, with D possibly TRBD2 on 5 matching bases. The CDR3 has 14 amino acids. Per the germline V gene, CDR1 is LGHNA and CDR2 is YNFKEQ. V gave up 1 base and J gave up 3 bases, with 10 bases separating them.

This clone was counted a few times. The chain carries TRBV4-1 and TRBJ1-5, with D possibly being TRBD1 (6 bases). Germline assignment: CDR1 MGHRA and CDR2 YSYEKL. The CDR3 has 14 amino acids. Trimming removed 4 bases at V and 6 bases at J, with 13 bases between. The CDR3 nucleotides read TGCGCCAGCAGCCTTCGACAGGTTCTTCAGCCCCAGCATTTT. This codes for CASSLRQVLQPQHF.

The CDR3 DNA is TGCGCCAGCAGTGAAGCCCCGGACACCTCCTACGAGCAGTACTTC. Translated, it gives CASSEAPDTSYEQYF. The chain is built from TRBV10-1 and TRBJ2-7, with D maybe TRBD1 (5 bases). Trimming took off 3 bases at V and 0 bases at J, with 12 bases between the two ends. The CDR3 spans 15 residues. CDR1 and CDR2 (germline): WNHNN, SYGVQD (reference sequence).

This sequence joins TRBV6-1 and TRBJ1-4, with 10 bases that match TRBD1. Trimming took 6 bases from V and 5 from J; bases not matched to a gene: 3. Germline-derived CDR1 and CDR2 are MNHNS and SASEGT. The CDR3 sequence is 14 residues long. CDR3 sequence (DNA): TGTGCCAGCAGGGGGACAGGGGCAAATGAAAAACTGTTTTTT. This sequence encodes CASRGTGANEKLFF.

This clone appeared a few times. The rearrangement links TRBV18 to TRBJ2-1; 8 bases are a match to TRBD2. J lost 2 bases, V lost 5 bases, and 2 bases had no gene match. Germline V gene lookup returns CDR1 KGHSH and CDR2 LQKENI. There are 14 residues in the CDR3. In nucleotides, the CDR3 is TGTGCCAGCTCAAAGCGGGGGCCCTACAATGAGCAGTTCTTC. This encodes CASSKRGPYNEQFF.

The CDR3: CASSSPGTQPANTEAFF. The DNA for the CDR3 is TGTGCCAGCAGTTCACCCGGGACACAACCCGCGAACACTGAAGCTTTCTTT. The V gene is TRBV28, the J gene TRBJ1-1; D is possibly TRBD1 (6 bases). CDR3 length: 17 amino acids. Germline CDR1 is MDHEN and CDR2 is SYDVKM. V was pared by 4 bases and J by 1 base, with 19 bases between. Full variable domain (rest looked up from reference TRBV28 and TRBJ1-1): DVKVTQSSRYLVKRTGEKVFLECVQDMDHENMFWYRQDPGLGLRLIYFSYDVKMKEKGDIPEGYSVSREKKERFSLILESASTNQTSMYLCASSSPGTQPANTEAFFGQGTRLTVV.

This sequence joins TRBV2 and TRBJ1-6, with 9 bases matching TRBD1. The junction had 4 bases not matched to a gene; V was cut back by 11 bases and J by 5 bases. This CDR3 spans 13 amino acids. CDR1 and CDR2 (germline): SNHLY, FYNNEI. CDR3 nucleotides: TGTGCCGGGGGGACAGGGAATAATTCACCCCTCCACTTT. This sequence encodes CAGGTGNNSPLHF.

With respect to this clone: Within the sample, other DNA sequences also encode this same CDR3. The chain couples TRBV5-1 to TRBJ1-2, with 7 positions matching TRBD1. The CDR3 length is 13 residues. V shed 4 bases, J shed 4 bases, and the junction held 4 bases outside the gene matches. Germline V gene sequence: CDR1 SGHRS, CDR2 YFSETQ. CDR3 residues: CASSTGQAYGYTF. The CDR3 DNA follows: TGCGCCAGCAGCACCGGACAGGCCTATGGCTACACCTTC. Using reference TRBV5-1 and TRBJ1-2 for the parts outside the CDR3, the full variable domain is KAGVTQTPRYLIKTRGQQVTLSCSPISGHRSVSWYQQTPGQGLQFLFEYFSETQRNKGNFPGRFSGRQFSNSRSEMNVSTLELGDSALYLCASSTGQAYGYTFGSGTRLTVV.

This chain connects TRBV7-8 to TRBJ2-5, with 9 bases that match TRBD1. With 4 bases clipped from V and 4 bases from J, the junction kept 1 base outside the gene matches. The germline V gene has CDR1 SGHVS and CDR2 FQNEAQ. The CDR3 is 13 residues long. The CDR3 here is CASSSTGGETQYF. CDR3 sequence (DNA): TGTGCCAGCAGCTCGACAGGGGGAGAGACCCAGTACTTC.

In DNA form, the CDR3 reads TGTGCCAGCAGCTCATCCCTCGGGGGGCGCACAGATACGCAGTATTTT. Protein sequence: CASSSSLGGRTDTQYF. The chain carries TRBV5-4 and TRBJ2-3; TRBD2 is a possible D gene (7 bases). The germline V gene has CDR1 SGHNT and CDR2 YYREEE (reference sequence). The length of the CDR3 is 16 residues. Trimming stripped 3 bases from V and 1 base from J, with 15 bases between.

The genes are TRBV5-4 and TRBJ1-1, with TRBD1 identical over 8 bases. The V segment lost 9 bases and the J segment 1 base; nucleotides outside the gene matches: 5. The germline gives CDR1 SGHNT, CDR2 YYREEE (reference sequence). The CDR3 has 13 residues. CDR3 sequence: CATSGTGNTEAFF. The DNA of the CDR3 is TGTGCCACATCCGGGACAGGGAACACTGAAGCTTTCTTT.

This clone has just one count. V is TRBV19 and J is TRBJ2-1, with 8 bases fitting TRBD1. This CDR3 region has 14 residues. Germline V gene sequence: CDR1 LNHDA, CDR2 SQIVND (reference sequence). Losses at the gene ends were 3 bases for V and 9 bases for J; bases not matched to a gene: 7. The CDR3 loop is CASSIQGAVAEQFF. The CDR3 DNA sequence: TGTGCCAGTAGTATCCAGGGGGCGGTTGCTGAGCAGTTCTTC.

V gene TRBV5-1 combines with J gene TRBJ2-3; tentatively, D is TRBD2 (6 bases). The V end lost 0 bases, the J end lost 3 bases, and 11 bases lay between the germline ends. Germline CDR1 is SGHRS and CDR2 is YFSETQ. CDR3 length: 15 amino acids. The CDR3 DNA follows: TGCGCCAGCAGCTTGGGACTAGAGTTGACAGATACGCAGTATTTT. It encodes CASSLGLELTDTQYF.

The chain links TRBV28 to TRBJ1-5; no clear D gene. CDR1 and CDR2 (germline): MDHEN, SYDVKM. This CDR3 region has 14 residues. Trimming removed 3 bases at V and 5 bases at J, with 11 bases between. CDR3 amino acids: CASSFSQNHQPQHF. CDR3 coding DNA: TGTGCCAGCAGTTTTTCACAAAATCATCAGCCCCAGCATTTT.

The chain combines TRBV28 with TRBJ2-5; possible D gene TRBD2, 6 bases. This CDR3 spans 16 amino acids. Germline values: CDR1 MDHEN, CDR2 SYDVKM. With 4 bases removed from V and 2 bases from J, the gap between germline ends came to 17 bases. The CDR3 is CASSSPRRAGQETQYF. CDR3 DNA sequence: TGTGCCAGCAGTTCGCCCCGGAGGGCCGGGCAAGAGACCCAGTACTTC.

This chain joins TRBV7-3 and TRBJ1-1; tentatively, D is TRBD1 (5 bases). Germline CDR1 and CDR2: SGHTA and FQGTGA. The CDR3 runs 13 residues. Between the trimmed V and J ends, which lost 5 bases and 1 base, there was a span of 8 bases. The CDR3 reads CASSVRENTEAFF. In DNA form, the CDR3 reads TGTGCCAGCAGCGTCAGGGAGAACACTGAAGCTTTCTTT.

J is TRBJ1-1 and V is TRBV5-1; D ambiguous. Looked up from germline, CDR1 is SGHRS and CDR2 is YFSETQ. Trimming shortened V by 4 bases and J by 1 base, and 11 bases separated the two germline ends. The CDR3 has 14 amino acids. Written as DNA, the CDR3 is TGCGCCAGCAGCCACGGTTCCGCGAACACTGAAGCTTTCTTT. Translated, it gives CASSHGSANTEAFF.

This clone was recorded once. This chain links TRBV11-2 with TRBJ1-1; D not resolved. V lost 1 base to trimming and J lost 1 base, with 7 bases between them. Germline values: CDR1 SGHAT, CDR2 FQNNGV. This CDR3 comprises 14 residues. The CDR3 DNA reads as TGTGCCAGCAGCTTAGGAGGAGCGAACACTGAAGCTTTCTTT. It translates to CASSLGGANTEAFF. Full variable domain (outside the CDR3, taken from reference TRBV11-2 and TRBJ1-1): EAGVAQSPRYKIIEKRQSVAFWCNPISGHATLYWYQQILGQGPKLLIQFQNNGVVDDSQLPKDRFSAERLKGVDSTLKIQPAKLEDSAVYLCASSLGGANTEAFFGQGTRLTVV.

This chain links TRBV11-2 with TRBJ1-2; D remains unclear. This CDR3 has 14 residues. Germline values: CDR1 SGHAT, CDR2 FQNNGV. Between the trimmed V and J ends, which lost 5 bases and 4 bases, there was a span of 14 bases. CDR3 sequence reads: CASSALRSFYGYTF. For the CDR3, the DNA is TGTGCCAGCAGCGCCCTGAGGAGTTTCTATGGCTACACCTTC.

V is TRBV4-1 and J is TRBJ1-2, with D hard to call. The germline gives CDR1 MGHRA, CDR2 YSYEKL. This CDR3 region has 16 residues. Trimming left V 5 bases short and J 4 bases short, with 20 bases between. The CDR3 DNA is TGCGCCAGCAGCAACTTTCCTAGAACCGAAACCTATGGCTACACCTTC. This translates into CASSNFPRTETYGYTF.

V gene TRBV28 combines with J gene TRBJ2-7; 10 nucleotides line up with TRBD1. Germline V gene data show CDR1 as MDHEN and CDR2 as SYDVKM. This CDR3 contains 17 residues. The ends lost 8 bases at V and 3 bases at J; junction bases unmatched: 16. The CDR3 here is CASCRGQGSPPSYEQYF. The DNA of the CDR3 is TGTGCCAGCTGTAGGGGACAGGGGTCCCCACCTAGCTACGAGCAGTACTTC.

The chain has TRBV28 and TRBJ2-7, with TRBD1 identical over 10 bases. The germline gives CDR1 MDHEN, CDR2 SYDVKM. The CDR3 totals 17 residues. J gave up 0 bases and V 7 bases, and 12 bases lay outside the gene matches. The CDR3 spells CASNSGTGALFSYEQYF. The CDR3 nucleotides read TGTGCCAGCAACTCCGGGACAGGGGCCCTTTTCTCCTACGAGCAGTACTTC.

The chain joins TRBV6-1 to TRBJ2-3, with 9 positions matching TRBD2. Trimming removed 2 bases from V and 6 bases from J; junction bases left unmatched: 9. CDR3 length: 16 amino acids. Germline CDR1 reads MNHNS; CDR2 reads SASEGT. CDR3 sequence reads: CASSERRRGGADTQYF. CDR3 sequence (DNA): TGTGCCAGCAGTGAACGTCGGCGGGGGGGCGCCGATACGCAGTATTTT.

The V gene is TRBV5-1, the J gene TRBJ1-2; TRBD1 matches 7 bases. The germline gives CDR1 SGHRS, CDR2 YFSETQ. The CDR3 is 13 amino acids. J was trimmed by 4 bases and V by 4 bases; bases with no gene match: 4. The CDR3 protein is CASSRDSGYGYTF. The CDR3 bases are TGCGCCAGCAGCCGGGACAGTGGCTATGGCTACACCTTC.

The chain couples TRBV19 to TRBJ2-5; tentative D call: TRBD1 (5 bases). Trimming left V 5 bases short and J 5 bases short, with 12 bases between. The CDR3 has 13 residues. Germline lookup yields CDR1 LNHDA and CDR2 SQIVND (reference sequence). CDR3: CASSAGWRETQYF. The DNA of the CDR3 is TGTGCCAGTAGTGCAGGGTGGCGGGAGACCCAGTACTTC.

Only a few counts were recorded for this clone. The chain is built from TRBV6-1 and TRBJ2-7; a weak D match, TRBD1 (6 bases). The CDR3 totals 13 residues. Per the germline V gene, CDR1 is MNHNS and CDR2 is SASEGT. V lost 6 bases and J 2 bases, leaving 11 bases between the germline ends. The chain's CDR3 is CASSEQGTYEQYF. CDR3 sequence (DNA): TGTGCCAGCAGCGAACAGGGAACCTACGAGCAGTACTTC.

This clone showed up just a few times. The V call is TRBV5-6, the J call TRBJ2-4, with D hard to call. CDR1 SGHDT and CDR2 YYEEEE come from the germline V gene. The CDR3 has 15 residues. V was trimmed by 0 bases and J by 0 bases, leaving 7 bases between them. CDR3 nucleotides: TGTGCCAGCAGCTTGGGGAGCCTAGCCAAAAACATTCAGTACTTC. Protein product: CASSLGSLAKNIQYF. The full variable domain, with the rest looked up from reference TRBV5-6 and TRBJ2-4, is DAGVTQSPTHLIKTRGQQVTLRCSPKSGHDTVSWYQQALGQGPQFIFQYYEEEERQRGNFPDRFSGHQFPNYSSELNVNALLLGDSALYLCASSLGSLAKNIQYFGAGTRLSVL.

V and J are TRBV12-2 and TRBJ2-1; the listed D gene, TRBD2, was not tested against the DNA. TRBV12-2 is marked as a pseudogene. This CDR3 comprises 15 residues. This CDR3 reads CASRYRTRECNEQFF. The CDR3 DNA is TGTGCAAGTCGCTACCGGACTAGGGAATGCAATGAGCAGTTCTTC.

The CDR3 nucleotides are TGTGCCAGCAGACGACTAGCGGGGGGGGAGACCCAGTACTTC. This sequence encodes CASRRLAGGETQYF. This chain joins TRBV27 and TRBJ2-5; 14 nucleotides line up with TRBD2. The CDR3 extends over 14 amino acids. With 6 bases clipped from V and 5 bases from J, the junction kept 2 bases outside the gene matches. From germline, CDR1 is MNHEY and CDR2 SMNVEV (reference sequence).

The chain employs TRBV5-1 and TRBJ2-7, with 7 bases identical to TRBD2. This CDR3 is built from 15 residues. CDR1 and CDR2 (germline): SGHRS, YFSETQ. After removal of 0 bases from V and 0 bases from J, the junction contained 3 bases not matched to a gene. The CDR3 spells CASSLGSGFSYEQYF. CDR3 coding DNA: TGCGCCAGCAGCTTGGGTAGCGGGTTCTCCTACGAGCAGTACTTC.

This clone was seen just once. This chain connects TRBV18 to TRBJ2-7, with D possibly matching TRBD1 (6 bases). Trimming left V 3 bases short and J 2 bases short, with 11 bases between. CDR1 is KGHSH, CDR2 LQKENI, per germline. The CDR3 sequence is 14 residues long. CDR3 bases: TGTGCCAGCTCACCCACAGGGTCTACCTACGAGCAGTACTTC. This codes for CASSPTGSTYEQYF.

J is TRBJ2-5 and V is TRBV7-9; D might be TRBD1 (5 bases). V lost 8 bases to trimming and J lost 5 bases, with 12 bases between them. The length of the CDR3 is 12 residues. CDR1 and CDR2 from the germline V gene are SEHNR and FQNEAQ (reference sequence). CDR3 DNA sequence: TGTGCCAGCGCAGGGCAGGAGGAGACCCAGTACTTC. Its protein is CASAGQEETQYF.